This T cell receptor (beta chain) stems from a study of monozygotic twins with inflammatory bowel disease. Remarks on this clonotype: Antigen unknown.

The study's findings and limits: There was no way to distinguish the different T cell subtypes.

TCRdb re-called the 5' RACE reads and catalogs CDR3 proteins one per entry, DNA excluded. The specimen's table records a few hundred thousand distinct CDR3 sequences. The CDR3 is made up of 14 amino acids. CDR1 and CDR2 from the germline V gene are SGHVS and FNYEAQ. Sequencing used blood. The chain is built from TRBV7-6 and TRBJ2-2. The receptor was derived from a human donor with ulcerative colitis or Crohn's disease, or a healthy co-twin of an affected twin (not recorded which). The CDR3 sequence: CASRPMGNTGELFF.